The rows below give T cell receptor beta chains drawn from one sample of a study of blood T cell repertoires in COVID-19. Measured with immunoSEQ multiplex PCR; TCRdb has only the in-frame clones, and not every one. Of fewer than 110,000 clones in the sample, over 65% are singletons; the top ten hold approximately 12%. The sequenced sample consisted of peripheral blood. These receptors were obtained from a human donor in a cohort sampled during active COVID-19. The CDR3 runs from the conserved cysteine through the conserved F or W. Each record gives: clone size, V gene, CDR3 length, J gene, D gene, CDR3 protein, CDR3 DNA. D genes are given only for firm matches. Some rows have no size entry. The others give once, few or many, or a class for an expanded clone.

>few|TRBV6-6|15|TRBJ1-2|-
CASSYSTDFNYGYTF
TGTGCCAGCAGTTACTCGACAGACTTTAACTATGGCTACACCTTC
>-|TRBV27|13|TRBJ2-2|TRBD1
CASTGGNTGELFF
TGTGCCAGCACAGGGGGCAACACCGGGGAGCTGTTTTTT
>-|TRBV7-9|14|TRBJ1-2|TRBD1
CASSRQGAGYGYTF
TGTGCCAGCAGCCGCCAGGGGGCTGGCTATGGCTACACCTTC
>-|TRBV2|15|TRBJ2-1|TRBD2
CASRLLAGVINEQFF
TGTGCCAGCAGACTCCTAGCGGGGGTAATCAATGAGCAGTTCTTC
>once|TRBV2|16|TRBJ1-4|TRBD1
CASSEALGTVNEKLFF
TGTGCCAGCAGTGAAGCGCTTGGGACAGTTAATGAAAAACTGTTTTTT
>once|TRBV18|14|TRBJ2-4|-
CASSPRAGNNIQYF
TGTGCCAGCTCACCACGGGCAGGGAACAACATTCAGTACTTC
>-|TRBV6-1|16|TRBJ1-5|-
CASSEARAYSNQPQHF
TGTGCCAGCAGTGAAGCCAGGGCATATAGCAATCAGCCCCAGCATTTT
>-|TRBV7-8|13|TRBJ2-3|-
CASSLVAADTQYF
TGTGCCAGCAGCCTGGTTGCAGCGGATACGCAGTATTTT
>few|TRBV4-2|16|TRBJ1-6|-
CASSQDLGQTNSPLHF
TGTGCCAGCAGCCAAGATCTTGGACAAACAAATTCACCCCTCCACTTT
>-|TRBV5-1|15|TRBJ1-4|-
CASSLSGGENEKLFF
TGCGCCAGCAGCTTGTCCGGGGGGGAAAATGAAAAACTGTTTTTT
>-|TRBV19|14|TRBJ2-7|-
CASSEQYASYEQYF
TGTGCCAGTAGTGAACAGTATGCCTCCTACGAGCAGTACTTC
>-|TRBV5-1|20|TRBJ1-1|TRBD1
CASSSASGTAETLMNTEAFF
TGCGCCAGCAGCAGCGCGTCCGGGACAGCCGAGACCCTGATGAACACTGAAGCTTTCTTT
>-|TRBV9|14|TRBJ1-1|TRBD1
CASSTHPGQGPAFF
TGTGCCAGCAGCACCCACCCGGGACAGGGGCCGGCTTTCTTT
>once|TRBV2|13|TRBJ2-3|TRBD1
CASGTASTDTQYF
TGTGCCAGCGGGACAGCGAGCACAGATACGCAGTATTTT
>-|TRBV5-5|14|TRBJ2-7|TRBD2
CASSPGGGSYEQYF
TGTGCCAGCAGCCCGGGAGGGGGCTCCTACGAGCAGTACTTC
>-|TRBV28|15|TRBJ1-2|TRBD1
CASSPSGQGYYGYTF
TGTGCCAGCAGTCCGTCGGGACAGGGTTACTATGGCTACACCTTC
>-|TRBV9|16|TRBJ1-3|-
CASSPDPGHSGNTIYF
TGTGCCAGCAGCCCAGACCCAGGGCACTCTGGAAACACCATATATTTT
>-|TRBV28|13|TRBJ1-6|-
CASITISGSPLHF
TGTGCCAGCATAACGATTTCGGGTTCACCCCTCCACTTT